These T cell receptor beta chains were read from a single sample in a study of T cell responses to AZD1222 COVID-19 vaccine. Sequencing used immunoSEQ multiplex PCR; TCRdb keeps in-frame clones, though not all of them. The sample holds 150,000 to 200,000 clones, about 90% seen once. The source was peripheral blood, collected on day 0 of AZD1222 vaccination. Receptors were obtained from an adult in good health. CDR3s leave out the opening cysteine and the closing phenylalanine or tryptophan. Fields, in order: J gene, V gene, CDR3 protein.

TRBJ2-7 | TRBV5-4 | ASSLYSRDEQY
TRBJ2-7 | TRBV18 | ASSPPAQVEQY
TRBJ2-4 | TRBV11-2 | ASSRQGPTRKNIQY
TRBJ2-3 | TRBV5-1 | ASSLGQETDTQY
TRBJ2-7 | TRBV4-1 | ASSTIAGGPEQY
TRBJ2-7 | TRBV7-8 | ASTPTGAYEQY
TRBJ2-2 | TRBV15 | ATSRDLGEMGGELF
TRBJ2-1 | TRBV27 | ASMVGGYGEQF
TRBJ2-5 | TRBV9 | ASSVGHAQETQY
TRBJ2-1 | TRBV7-3 | ASSLFSKSGLASYNEQF
TRBJ2-5 | TRBV6-5 | ASSYSASRETQY
TRBJ2-2 | TRBV24-1 | ATSDPGQDTDTGELF
TRBJ1-5 | TRBV6-2/TRBV6-3 | ASSPLMGPQH
TRBJ2-5 | TRBV7-9 | ASSYRLASLRETQY
TRBJ1-3 | TRBV3-1/TRBV3-2 | ASSRLGENTIY
TRBJ1-1 | TRBV5-6 | ASSWGLLAEAF
TRBJ2-1 | TRBV7-3 | ASSLTGQYNEQF
TRBJ2-7 | TRBV28 | ASSLNAYEQY
TRBJ1-6 | TRBV6-1 | ASSEDQGWGAGSSPLH
TRBJ1-5 | TRBV6-4 | ASSESRGQPQH
TRBJ1-2 | TRBV20-1 | SASGLSGYT
TRBJ1-3 | TRBV24-1 | ATSDPTSSGNTIY
TRBJ2-2 | TRBV19 | ASSPLLGAVTGELF
TRBJ2-1 | TRBV7-3 | ASSLIAGGPNNEQF
TRBJ2-5 | TRBV29-1 | SVAGAGVTQY
TRBJ2-7 | TRBV12-5 | ASGLGLPGDRLIRSYEQY
TRBJ2-5 | TRBV24-1 | ATSDSGLQETQY
TRBJ2-2 | TRBV9 | ASSVATLGGELF
TRBJ1-5 | TRBV6-2/TRBV6-3 | ASSLRGHQPQH
TRBJ2-7 | TRBV27 | ASRSGGPRDEQY
TRBJ2-5 | TRBV5-5 | ASSLGLAGWETQY
TRBJ1-2 | TRBV27 | ASSPDILGYGYT
TRBJ1-2 | TRBV2 | ASSDPNRVNYGYT
TRBJ1-6 | TRBV27 | ASSLKGLGPSSYNSPLH
TRBJ2-2 | TRBV9 | ASSVGGATGELF
TRBJ1-2 | TRBV28 | ASSQRTGGRSNYGYT
TRBJ1-1 | TRBV18 | ASSPPINRGYQPEAF
TRBJ1-5 | TRBV7-2 | ASSSYSNQPQH
TRBJ1-1 | TRBV4-1 | ASSQDDRGYTEAF
TRBJ1-1 | TRBV27 | ASSGRTTTEAF
TRBJ1-2 | TRBV28 | VSSLGQGTNYGYT
TRBJ1-3 | TRBV6-6 | ASSYSTGGIGNTIY
TRBJ1-1 | TRBV5-1 | ASSRLGTGETEAF
TRBJ2-3 | TRBV27 | ATLAGGTDTQY
TRBJ1-1 | TRBV15 | ATSRVQGGGEAF
TRBJ2-1 | TRBV5-6 | ASSPAARAWDEQF
TRBJ1-4 | TRBV30 | AWGVGINEKLF